Listed below are T cell receptor beta chains from one sample, sequenced in a study of CD4 T cells in relation to SARS-CoV-2 and coronaviruses. The antigens these receptors bind are not known. The protocol was immunoSEQ multiplex PCR, while the TCRdb copy is restricted to in-frame clones and leaves out a portion. The repertoire holds tens of thousands of clones, with over 70% as singletons. Sequenced: naive CD4+ T cells from PBMCs, cultured in vitro. The source of these receptors is an adult with COVID-19. The conserved cysteine and the conserved F or W are not part of the CDR3 here. Clone size is not always given. Where it is, it says once, few, many or a class for expanded clones.

V gene,clone size,CDR3 protein
TRBV30,-,AWSVSLQETQY
TRBV3-1/TRBV3-2,-,ASSQDPSGSSDTQY
TRBV2,-,ASKDIAGQVPDTQY
TRBV5-1,-,ASSTGPQSSGNTIY
TRBV5-1,-,ASTGTDIRSYT
TRBV4-1,-,ASSQDPDVDEQY
TRBV5-1,few,ASSPVGDSGELF
TRBV5-1,-,ASSLETANYGYT
TRBV27,-,ASRLAGNGNQPQH
TRBV18,-,ASSPPSQAANTQY
TRBV20-1,-,SARLVHEQY
TRBV5-1,-,ASSLQGASGELF
TRBV7-2,-,ASSPGLAFEQY
TRBV10-3,-,AITTGLAKGYEQF
TRBV24-1,-,ATSDPGRADLGEQF
TRBV10-3,-,AISTGATAQETQY
TRBV9,-,ASNRGGKGDTEAF
TRBV5-6,-,ASSLTIQGAEAF
TRBV28,-,ASSFGGGAHESYEQY
TRBV6-4,-,ASSDGTGGNEQF
TRBV7-2,few,ASSRLAGGFTGELF
TRBV19,-,ASAGPDTQY
TRBV19,-,ASSTGLGNSGANVLT